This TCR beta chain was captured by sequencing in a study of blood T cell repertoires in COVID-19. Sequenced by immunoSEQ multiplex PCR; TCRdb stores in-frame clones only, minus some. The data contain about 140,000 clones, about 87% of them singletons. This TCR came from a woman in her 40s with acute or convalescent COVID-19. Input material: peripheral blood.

Here the CDR3 reads CASSLSRGGSGNTIYF. CDR3 coding DNA: TGTGCCAGCAGCCTCTCGCGGGGCGGCTCTGGAAACACCATATATTTT. The gene calls are TRBV7-8 and TRBJ1-3; tentative D call: TRBD1 (5 bases). The CDR3 length is 16 residues. V lost 5 bases and J 0 bases, leaving 14 bases between the germline ends. Germline V gives CDR1 SGHVS, CDR2 FQNEAQ.